This T cell receptor beta chain was captured in a study of T cell clonotyping in hematopoietic cell transplantation. Findings and limits, study-wide: Recipient TCR diversity dropped after transplant; expanded clonotypes rose from day 30 to 180.

The data were produced by immunoSEQ multiplex PCR, yet TCRdb's version contains in-frame clones alone and is incomplete. The sample consists of 10,000 to 11,000 clones, 89% of them appearing once. V trimming: 0 bases; J trimming: 4 bases; junction bases outside the gene matches: 7. This CDR3 region has 16 residues. Germline V gene lookup returns CDR1 SGHRS and CDR2 YFSETQ. Of note for this clone: Its specificity is unknown.

This rearrangement joins TRBV5-1 to TRBJ2-7; 10 bases are a match to TRBD1. The TCR comes from a male patient between 60 and 69 years old who had an allogeneic stem cell transplant from an unrelated donor, so the T cells may come from the graft donor. Some clones in this sample may be carry-over from other donors' samples. Sample: PBMCs, taken 180 days after allogeneic stem cell transplant. CDR3 DNA sequence: TGCGCCAGCAGCTTGGCCTTGAGGGACAGGGGTTACGAGCAGTACTTC. Its translation is CASSLALRDRGYEQYF. Together with reference TRBV5-1 and TRBJ2-7, the CDR3 gives the full variable domain: KAGVTQTPRYLIKTRGQQVTLSCSPISGHRSVSWYQQTPGQGLQFLFEYFSETQRNKGNFPGRFSGRQFSNSRSEMNVSTLELGDSALYLCASSLALRDRGYEQYFGPGTRLTVT.